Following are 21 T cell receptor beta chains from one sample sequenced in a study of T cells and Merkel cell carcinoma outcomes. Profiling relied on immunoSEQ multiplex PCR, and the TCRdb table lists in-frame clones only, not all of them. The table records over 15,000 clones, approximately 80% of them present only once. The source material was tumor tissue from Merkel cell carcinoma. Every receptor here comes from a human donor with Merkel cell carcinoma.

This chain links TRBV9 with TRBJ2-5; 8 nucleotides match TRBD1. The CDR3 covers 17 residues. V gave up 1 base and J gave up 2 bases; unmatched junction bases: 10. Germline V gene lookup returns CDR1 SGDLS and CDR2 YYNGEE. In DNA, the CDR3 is TGTGCCAGCAGCGTAAGGCCCCTACAGGGGGGTCAAGAGACCCAGTACTTC. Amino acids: CASSVRPLQGGQETQYF.

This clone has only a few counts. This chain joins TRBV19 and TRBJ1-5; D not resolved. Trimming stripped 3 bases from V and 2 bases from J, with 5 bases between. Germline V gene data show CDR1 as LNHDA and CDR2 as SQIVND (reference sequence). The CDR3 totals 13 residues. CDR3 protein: CASSMTGNQPQHF. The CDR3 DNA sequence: TGTGCCAGTAGTATGACGGGCAATCAGCCCCAGCATTTT.

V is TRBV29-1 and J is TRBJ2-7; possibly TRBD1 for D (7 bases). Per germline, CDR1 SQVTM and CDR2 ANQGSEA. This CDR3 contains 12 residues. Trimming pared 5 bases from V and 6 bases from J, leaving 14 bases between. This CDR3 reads CSVTEGASEQYF. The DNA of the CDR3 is TGCAGCGTTACGGAGGGGGCGAGCGAGCAGTACTTC.

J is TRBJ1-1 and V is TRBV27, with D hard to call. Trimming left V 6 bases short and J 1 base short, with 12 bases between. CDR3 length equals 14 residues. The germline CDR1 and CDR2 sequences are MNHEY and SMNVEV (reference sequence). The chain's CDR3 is CASSLIGKNTEAFF. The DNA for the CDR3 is TGTGCCAGCAGCCTAATCGGAAAGAACACTGAAGCTTTCTTT.

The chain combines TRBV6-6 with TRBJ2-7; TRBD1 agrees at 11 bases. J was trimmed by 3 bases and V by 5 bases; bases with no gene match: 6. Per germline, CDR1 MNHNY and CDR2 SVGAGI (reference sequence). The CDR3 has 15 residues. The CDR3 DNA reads TGTGCCAGCAGTGTGGGACAGGGGGTCGTCTACGAGCAGTACTTC. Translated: CASSVGQGVVYEQYF.

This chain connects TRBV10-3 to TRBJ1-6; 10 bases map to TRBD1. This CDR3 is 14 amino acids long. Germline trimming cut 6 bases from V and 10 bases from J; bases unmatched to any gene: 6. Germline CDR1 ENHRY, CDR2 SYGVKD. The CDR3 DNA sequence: TGTGCCATCAGGGGGGACAGGGGAGGCTCACCCCTCCACTTT. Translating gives CAIRGDRGGSPLHF.

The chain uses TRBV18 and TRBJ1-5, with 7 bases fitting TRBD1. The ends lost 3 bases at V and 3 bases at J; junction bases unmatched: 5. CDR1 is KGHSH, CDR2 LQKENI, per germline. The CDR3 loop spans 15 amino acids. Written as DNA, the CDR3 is TGTGCCAGCTCACCCTATACAGGGGTCAATCAGCCCCAGCATTTT. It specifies CASSPYTGVNQPQHF. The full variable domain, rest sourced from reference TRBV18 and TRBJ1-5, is NAGVMQNPRHLVRRRGQEARLRCSPMKGHSHVYWYRQLPEEGLKFMVYLQKENIIDESGMPKERFSAEFPKEGPSILRIQQVVRGDSAAYFCASSPYTGVNQPQHFGDGTRLSIL.

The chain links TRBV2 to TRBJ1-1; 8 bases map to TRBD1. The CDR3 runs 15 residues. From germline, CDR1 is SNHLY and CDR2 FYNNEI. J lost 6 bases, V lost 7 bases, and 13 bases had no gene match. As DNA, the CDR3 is TGTGCCAGCACCCCTCGACGACAGGGGCCGGCTGAAGCTTTCTTT. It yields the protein CASTPRRQGPAEAFF.

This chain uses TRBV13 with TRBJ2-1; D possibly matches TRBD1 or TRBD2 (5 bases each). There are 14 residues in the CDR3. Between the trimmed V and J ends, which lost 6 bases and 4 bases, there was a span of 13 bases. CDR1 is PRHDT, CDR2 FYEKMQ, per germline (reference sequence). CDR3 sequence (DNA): TGTGCCAGCAGTCCCGTGGGGGAATACAATGAGCAGTTCTTC. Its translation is CASSPVGEYNEQFF.

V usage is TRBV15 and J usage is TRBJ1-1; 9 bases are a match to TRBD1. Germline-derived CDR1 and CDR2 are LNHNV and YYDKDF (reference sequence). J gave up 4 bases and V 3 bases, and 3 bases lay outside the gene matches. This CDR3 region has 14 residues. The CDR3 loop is CATSRGQGITEAFF. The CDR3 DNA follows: TGTGCCACCAGCAGGGGACAGGGTATCACTGAAGCTTTCTTT.

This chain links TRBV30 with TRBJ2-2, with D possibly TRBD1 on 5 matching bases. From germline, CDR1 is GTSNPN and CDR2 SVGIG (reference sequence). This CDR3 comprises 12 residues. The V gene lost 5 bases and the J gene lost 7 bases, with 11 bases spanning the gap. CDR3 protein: CAWGQGNGELFF. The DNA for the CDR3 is TGTGCCTGGGGGCAGGGAAACGGGGAGCTGTTTTTT.

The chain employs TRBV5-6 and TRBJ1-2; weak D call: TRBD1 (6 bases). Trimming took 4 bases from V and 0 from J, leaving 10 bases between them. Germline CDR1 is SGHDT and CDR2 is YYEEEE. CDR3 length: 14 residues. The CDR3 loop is CASSLQGPNYGYTF. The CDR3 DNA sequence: TGTGCCAGCAGCCTACAGGGACCTAACTATGGCTACACCTTC.

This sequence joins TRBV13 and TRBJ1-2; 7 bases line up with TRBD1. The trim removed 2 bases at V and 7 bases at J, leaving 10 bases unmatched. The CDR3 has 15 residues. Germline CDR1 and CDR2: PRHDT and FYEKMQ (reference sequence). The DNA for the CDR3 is TGTGCCAGCAGCTTATCCTTGACAGGGCCCAGTGGCTACACCTTC. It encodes CASSLSLTGPSGYTF.

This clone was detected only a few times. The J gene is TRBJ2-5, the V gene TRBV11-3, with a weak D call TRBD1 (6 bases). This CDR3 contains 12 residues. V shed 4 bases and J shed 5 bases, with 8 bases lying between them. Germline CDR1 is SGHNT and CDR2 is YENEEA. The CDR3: CASSSQGETQYF. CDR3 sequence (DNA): TGTGCCAGCAGCTCTCAGGGGGAGACCCAGTACTTC.

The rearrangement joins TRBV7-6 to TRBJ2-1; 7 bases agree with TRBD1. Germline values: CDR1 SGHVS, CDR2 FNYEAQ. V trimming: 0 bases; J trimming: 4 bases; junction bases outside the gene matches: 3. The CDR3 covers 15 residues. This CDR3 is CASSLAGGAYNEQFF. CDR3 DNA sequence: TGTGCCAGCAGCTTAGCAGGGGGCGCGTACAATGAGCAGTTCTTC.

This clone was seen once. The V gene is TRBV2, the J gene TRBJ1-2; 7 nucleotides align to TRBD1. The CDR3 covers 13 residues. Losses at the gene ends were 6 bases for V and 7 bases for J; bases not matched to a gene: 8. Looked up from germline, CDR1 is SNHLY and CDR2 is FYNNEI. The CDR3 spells CASSGRGPSGYTF. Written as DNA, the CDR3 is TGTGCCAGCAGCGGAAGGGGGCCCTCTGGCTACACCTTC.

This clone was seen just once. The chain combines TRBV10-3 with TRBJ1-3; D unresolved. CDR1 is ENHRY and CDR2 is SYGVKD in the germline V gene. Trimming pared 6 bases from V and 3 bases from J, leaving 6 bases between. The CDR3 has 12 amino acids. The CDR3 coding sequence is TGTGCCATCAGGACGGGTGGAAACACCATATATTTT. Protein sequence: CAIRTGGNTIYF.

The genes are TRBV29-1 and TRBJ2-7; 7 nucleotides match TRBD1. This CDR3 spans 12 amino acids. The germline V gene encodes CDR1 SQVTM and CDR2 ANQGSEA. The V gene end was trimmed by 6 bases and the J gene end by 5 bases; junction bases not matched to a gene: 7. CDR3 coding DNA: TGCAGCGTGAGGGGACAGACGGACGAGCAGTACTTC. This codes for CSVRGQTDEQYF.

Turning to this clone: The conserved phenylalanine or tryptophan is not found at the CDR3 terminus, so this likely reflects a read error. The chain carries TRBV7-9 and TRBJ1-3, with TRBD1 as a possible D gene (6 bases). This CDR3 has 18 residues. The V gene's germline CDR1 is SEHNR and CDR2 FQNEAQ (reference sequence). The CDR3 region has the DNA TGTGCCAGCAGCTGGCGAAAATCGGGACACAGCTCTGGAAACGCCATATATGTT. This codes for CASSWRKSGHSSGNAIYV.

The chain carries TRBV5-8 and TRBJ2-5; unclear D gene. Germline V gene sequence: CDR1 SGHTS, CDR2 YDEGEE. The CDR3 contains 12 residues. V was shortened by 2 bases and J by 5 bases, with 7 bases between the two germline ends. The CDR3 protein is CASSLTWETQYF. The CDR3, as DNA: TGTGCCAGCAGCTTAACTTGGGAGACCCAGTACTTC.

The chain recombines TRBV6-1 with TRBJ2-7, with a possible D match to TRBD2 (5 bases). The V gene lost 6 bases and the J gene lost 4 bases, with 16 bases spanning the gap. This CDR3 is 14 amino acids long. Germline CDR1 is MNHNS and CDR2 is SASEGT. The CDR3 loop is CASREREGWYEQYF. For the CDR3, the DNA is TGTGCCAGCAGAGAACGAGAGGGTTGGTACGAGCAGTACTTC.